A single sample is the source of the 8 T cell receptor beta chains below, sequenced in a study of T cells expressing NK-cell markers. Using the 5' RACE reads, TCRdb records one entry per CDR3 protein without DNA. This sample contains 350,000 to 500,000 distinct CDR3 sequences. Sequencing was done on a sample of blood T cells: a sorted CD56 or NKG2C T cell subset, CD4+ or CD8+ T cells, or bulk PBMC T cells (not recorded which). The receptors originated from a woman between 18 and 69 years old in good health.

The chain is built from TRBV6-5 and TRBJ1-1. CDR3 size: 13 residues. The V gene's germline CDR1 is MNHEY and CDR2 SVGAGI. CDR3 loop: CASSSRQGGEAFF.

This rearrangement joins TRBV27 to TRBJ1-5. In germline, CDR1 is MNHEY, CDR2 SMNVEV (reference sequence). The CDR3 totals 15 residues. CDR3 protein: CASSSVPDSNQPQHF.

The chain carries TRBV6-1 and TRBJ2-5; the TCRdb call, TRBD2, lacks DNA for checking. In germline, CDR1 is MNHNS, CDR2 SASEGT. The CDR3 has 14 residues. The CDR3: CASRKSLASETQYF.

V gene TRBV25-1 combines with J gene TRBJ2-1. This CDR3 has 16 residues. From germline, CDR1 is MGHDK and CDR2 SYGVNS. CDR3 protein: CASSEYTGDSYNEQFF.

This chain connects TRBV5-1 to TRBJ2-1. Germline V gene lookup returns CDR1 SGHRS and CDR2 YFSETQ. This CDR3 comprises 14 residues. The CDR3 loop is CASSLEISYNEQFF.

The chain employs TRBV11-2 and TRBJ2-5; lacking DNA, the TRBD2 call made by TCRdb goes unchecked. The CDR3 spans 16 residues. Germline assignment: CDR1 SGHAT and CDR2 FQNNGV. The chain's CDR3 is CASSLDGGLFQETQYF.

The chain carries TRBV20-1 and TRBJ2-5; the TCRdb D gene call, TRBD2, has no DNA to confirm it. Germline V gives CDR1 DFQATT, CDR2 SNEGSKA (reference sequence). The CDR3 has 12 residues. CDR3 amino acids: CSASGLEETQYF.

The V and J genes are TRBV20-1 and TRBJ1-1; the D call from TCRdb, TRBD1, cannot be confirmed without DNA. Germline lookup yields CDR1 DFQATT and CDR2 SNEGSKA (reference sequence). CDR3 length: 13 residues. The CDR3 loop reads CSAKGIRNTEAFF.